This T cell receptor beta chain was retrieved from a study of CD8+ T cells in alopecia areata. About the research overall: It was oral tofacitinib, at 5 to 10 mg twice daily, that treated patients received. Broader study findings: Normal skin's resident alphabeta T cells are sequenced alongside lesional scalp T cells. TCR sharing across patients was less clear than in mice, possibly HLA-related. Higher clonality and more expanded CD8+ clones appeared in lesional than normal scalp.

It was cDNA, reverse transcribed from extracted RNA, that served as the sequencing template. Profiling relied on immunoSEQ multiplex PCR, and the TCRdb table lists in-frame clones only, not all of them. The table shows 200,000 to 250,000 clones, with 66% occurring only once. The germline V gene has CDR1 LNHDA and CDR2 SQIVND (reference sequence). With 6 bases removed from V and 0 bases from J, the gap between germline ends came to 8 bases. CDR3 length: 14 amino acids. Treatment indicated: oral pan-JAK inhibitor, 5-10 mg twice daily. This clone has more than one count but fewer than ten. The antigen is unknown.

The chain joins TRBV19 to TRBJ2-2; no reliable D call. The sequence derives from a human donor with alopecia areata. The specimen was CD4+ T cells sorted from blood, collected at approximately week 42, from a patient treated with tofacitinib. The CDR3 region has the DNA TGTGCCAGTAGGTCCGCGGCGAACACCGGGGAGCTGTTTTTT. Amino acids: CASRSAANTGELFF.